The 17 T cell receptor beta chains below were found in one sample sequenced in a study of cytomegalovirus exposure and HLA in healthy donors. PCR primers comprised 60 Vbeta and 13 Jbeta primers. Sequencing was performed with immunoSEQ multiplex PCR; in TCRdb, only in-frame clones are kept and a portion is missing. This sample has some 120,000 clones, with roughly 74% found just once. The sample taken for sequencing was PBMCs. The source is a man aged 40-49 years in good health and CMV-seropositive.

The chain is built from TRBV4-1 and TRBJ2-1; 9 bases agree with TRBD1. CDR3 length: 15 residues. V lost 3 bases and J lost 5; bases outside the gene matches: 5. Germline-derived CDR1 and CDR2 are MGHRA and YSYEKL. The CDR3 sequence is CASSQTGGSHNEQFF. CDR3 nucleotide sequence: TGCGCCAGCAGCCAGACAGGGGGAAGCCACAATGAGCAGTTCTTC.

The CDR3: CASSQEPGLAGFYNEQFF. The DNA for the CDR3 is TGTGCCAGCAGCCAAGAACCGGGACTAGCGGGATTCTACAATGAGCAGTTCTTC. The gene calls are TRBV14 and TRBJ2-1, with 13 positions matching TRBD2. Germline V gene sequence: CDR1 SGHDN, CDR2 FVKESK. V was pared by 0 bases and J by 3 bases, with 5 bases of the junction left unmatched. CDR3 size: 18 residues.

The chain uses TRBV6-1 and TRBJ1-1; D call uncertain. Germline CDR1 is MNHNS and CDR2 is SASEGT. V shed 0 bases and J shed 1 base, with 3 bases lying between them. The CDR3 length is 13 residues. The CDR3 DNA reads TGTGCCAGCAGTGAAGCTCAGAACACTGAAGCTTTCTTT. It codes for CASSEAQNTEAFF.

J is TRBJ1-5 and V is TRBV6-5; a weak D match, TRBD1 (6 bases). The CDR3 extends over 14 amino acids. The germline V gene has CDR1 MNHEY and CDR2 SVGAGI. V lost 8 bases to trimming and J lost 0 bases, with 11 bases between them. This chain's CDR3 is CASGGQNSNQPQHF. Here the CDR3 DNA reads TGTGCCAGCGGTGGACAGAATAGCAATCAGCCCCAGCATTTT.

This clone was seen a handful of times. This sample also contains other DNA sequences that code for the same CDR3. The CDR3 region has the DNA TGCGCCAGCAGCTTGGCAGGGGGCTCTGGAAACACCATATATTTT. It encodes CASSLAGGSGNTIYF. V is TRBV5-1 and J is TRBJ1-3, with 7 bases fitting TRBD1. The V and J ends lost 0 bases and 0 bases, in that order; junction bases with no gene match: 0. This CDR3 is 15 amino acids long. The germline gives CDR1 SGHRS, CDR2 YFSETQ.

This chain connects TRBV6-5 to TRBJ1-6; TRBD1 matches 8 bases. CDR3 size: 15 residues. Trimming at V came to 6 bases and at J to 7 bases, leaving 8 bases not matched to a gene. The germline V gene has CDR1 MNHEY and CDR2 SVGAGI. The CDR3 reads CASSERTGPNSPLHF. The CDR3 nucleotides are TGTGCCAGCAGCGAACGGACAGGGCCAAATTCACCCCTCCACTTT.

The chain is built from TRBV7-6 and TRBJ2-1; 8 bases agree with TRBD1. The CDR3 contains 16 residues. CDR1 and CDR2 (germline): SGHVS, FNYEAQ. J was trimmed by 8 bases and V by 1 base; bases with no gene match: 10. Written as DNA, the CDR3 is TGTGCCAGCAGCTTAGGTTCTAGCGCGACAGGGGATGAGCAGTTCTTC. Translated, it gives CASSLGSSATGDEQFF.

This clone came up a few times. The chain couples TRBV2 to TRBJ2-3, with D maybe TRBD2 (6 bases). CDR1 and CDR2 from the germline V gene are SNHLY and FYNNEI. Trimming left V 0 bases short and J 0 bases short, with 10 bases between. The CDR3 has 16 amino acids. CDR3 bases: TGTGCCAGCAGTGAAGCGAGGGCGGGGAGCACAGATACGCAGTATTTT. Protein: CASSEARAGSTDTQYF.

V usage is TRBV5-1 and J usage is TRBJ1-1; D possibly corresponds to TRBD1 (5 bases). There are 16 residues in the CDR3. Trimming cost V 4 bases and J 1 base, with 17 bases left between them. CDR1 SGHRS and CDR2 YFSETQ come from the germline V gene. The CDR3 reads CASSPSGAQSNTEAFF. DNA of the CDR3: TGCGCCAGCAGCCCGAGTGGGGCGCAGTCGAACACTGAAGCTTTCTTT.

The V gene is TRBV30, the J gene TRBJ2-5, with D perhaps TRBD1 (7 bases). Trimming left V 6 bases short and J 6 bases short, with 20 bases between. The CDR3 runs to 14 residues. Germline loops: CDR1 GTSNPN, CDR2 SVGIG (reference sequence). Here the CDR3 DNA reads TGTGCCTGCGGTCAGGGGGGACCCCAGAAGACCCAGTACTTC. Amino acid sequence: CACGQGGPQKTQYF.

DNA for the CDR3: TGTGCCAGCAGCTTATTGGGACAGGGAAACACTGAAGCTTTCTTT. Translated: CASSLLGQGNTEAFF. This chain uses TRBV7-2 with TRBJ1-1; 9 bases fit TRBD1. Germline V gene sequence: CDR1 SGHTA, CDR2 FQGNSA. After removal of 2 bases from V and 2 bases from J, the junction contained 3 bases not matched to a gene. This CDR3 has 15 residues.

J is TRBJ1-1 and V is TRBV5-4; TRBD1 might be the D (6 bases). The ends were cut back, 2 bases at V and 1 base at J, with 18 bases in the middle. The CDR3 is 17 amino acids. In germline, CDR1 is SGHNT, CDR2 YYREEE (reference sequence). CDR3 bases: TGTGCCAGCAGCTTTATCGGCAGGGGTGGCCCGAACACTGAAGCTTTCTTT. Protein product: CASSFIGRGGPNTEAFF.

The gene calls are TRBV28 and TRBJ2-2; 14 nucleotides agree with TRBD2. There are 17 residues in the CDR3. Germline CDR1 reads MDHEN; CDR2 reads SYDVKM. V dropped 8 bases and J dropped 4; count of bases not matched to a gene: 9. This CDR3 is CASRSGTSGSGTGELFF. CDR3 sequence (DNA): TGTGCCAGCCGCTCCGGGACTAGCGGGAGTGGCACCGGGGAGCTGTTTTTT.

The V and J genes are TRBV7-9 and TRBJ2-4; tentative D call: TRBD1 (8 bases). Trimming removed 5 bases from V and 9 bases from J, with 23 bases in between. The germline V gene encodes CDR1 SEHNR and CDR2 FQNEAQ (reference sequence). The CDR3 has 16 amino acids. In nucleotides, the CDR3 is TGTGCCAGCAGCCCGCCCGAGCGGGACAGGTGGCCCATTCAGTACTTC. It is translated as CASSPPERDRWPIQYF.

This clone appeared once. The chain joins TRBV11-2 to TRBJ2-7; D possibly corresponds to TRBD1 (6 bases). V lost 0 bases to trimming and J lost 3 bases, with 12 bases between them. CDR1 is SGHAT and CDR2 is FQNNGV in the germline V gene. The CDR3 runs 15 residues. CDR3 nucleotides: TGTGCCAGCAGCTTAGATAGGCGGACAGTCTACGAGCAGTACTTC. It codes for CASSLDRRTVYEQYF.

The chain joins TRBV2 to TRBJ2-1, with 14 bases that match TRBD2. Germline V gene lookup returns CDR1 SNHLY and CDR2 FYNNEI. The CDR3 consists of 20 residues. The V and J ends lost 2 bases and 2 bases, in that order; junction bases with no gene match: 11. CDR3 nucleotide sequence: TGTGCCAGCAGTGAATTTAGGGGACTAGCGGGGGTTCATACCTACAATGAGCAGTTCTTC. Protein: CASSEFRGLAGVHTYNEQFF. The variable domain in full, with the rest retrieved from reference TRBV2 and TRBJ2-1, is EPEVTQTPSHQVTQMGQEVILRCVPISNHLYFYWYRQILGQKVEFLVSFYNNEISEKSEIFDDQFSVERPDGSNFTLKIRSTKLEDSAMYFCASSEFRGLAGVHTYNEQFFGPGTRLTVL.

There are a few counts of this clone. The CDR3 reads CASSSRGETQYF. DNA of the CDR3: TGTGCCAGCAGTTCCCGGGGGGAGACCCAGTACTTC. The genes are TRBV6-1 and TRBJ2-5; maybe TRBD2 (6 bases). There are 12 residues in the CDR3. Per germline, CDR1 MNHNS and CDR2 SASEGT. V dropped 5 bases and J dropped 5 bases, with 9 bases sitting between them.